This TCR beta chain derives from a study of blood T cell repertoires in COVID-19. Study details: PBMCs, B-cell-depleted T cells, or T cells were the source of the cDNA or gDNA that made up the material.

Original processing methods: The authors estimated nucleated cell counts from reference gene primer amplification. Sequencing was performed with immunoSEQ multiplex PCR; in TCRdb, only in-frame clones are kept and a portion is missing. Clone size and the V and J calls come from that table; the DNA yielded D and trimming. The sample records 150,000 to 200,000 clones, less than 90% being singletons. Germline V lookup: CDR1 SGHKS, CDR2 YYEKEE (reference sequence). V gave up 0 bases and J gave up 0 bases, with 5 bases separating them. The CDR3 contains 14 residues. The V and J genes are TRBV5-5 and TRBJ2-3, with D uncertain. Sequencing was carried out using peripheral blood. This TCR derives from a woman between 70 and 85 years old with COVID-19, enrolled during active disease. DNA of the CDR3: TGTGCCAGCAGCTTGGTGGCTAGCACAGATACGCAGTATTTT. It codes for CASSLVASTDTQYF.